The sequence of this TCR beta chain was determined in a study of CD8 T cells in ankylosing spondylitis. Overall study results and limits: In ankylosing spondylitis patients, matched synovial fluid reportedly showed significant enrichment of disease-linked clones.

There are 14 residues in the CDR3. The germline CDR1 and CDR2 sequences are SGHRS and YFSETQ. Trimming took 1 base from V and 6 from J, leaving 11 bases between them. This clonotype was detected many times. Its matching antigen is unknown. TCRdb analysed the 5' RACE reads with MiXCR anew, one entry per CDR3 protein. The repertoire includes a few hundred thousand distinct CDR3 sequences, 20% of them detected once, and about 8.2% sits in the top ten. The TCR comes from a male donor with ankylosing spondylitis or in good health (not recorded which). The sequenced sample consisted of blood, either unsorted or a sorted T cell fraction (not recorded which). The V gene is TRBV5-1, the J gene TRBJ2-1; TRBD1 might be the D (7 bases). The CDR3 protein is CASSLTQGGNEQFF. CDR3 bases: TGCGCCAGCAGCTTGACCCAGGGGGGCAATGAGCAGTTCTTC. The whole variable domain, remainder taken from reference TRBV5-1 and TRBJ2-1, is KAGVTQTPRYLIKTRGQQVTLSCSPISGHRSVSWYQQTPGQGLQFLFEYFSETQRNKGNFPGRFSGRQFSNSRSEMNVSTLELGDSALYLCASSLTQGGNEQFFGPGTRLTVL.